Each of the 14 T cell receptor beta chains below was sequenced from the same sample in a study of blood T cell repertoires in COVID-19. Assay used: immunoSEQ multiplex PCR; TCRdb lists only in-frame clones, some missing. The sample lists 90,000 to 120,000 clones, roughly nine tenths occurring once. The specimen sequenced was peripheral blood. The receptors were sampled from a man aged 60-69 years with acute or convalescent COVID-19.

This clone appeared a few times. The gene calls are TRBV28 and TRBJ1-4; the D is unclear. The CDR3 runs to 20 residues. The germline gives CDR1 MDHEN, CDR2 SYDVKM. Trimming shortened V by 6 bases and J by 3 bases, and 29 bases separated the two germline ends. The CDR3 spells CASRPIPPLFRTSANEKLFF. In DNA, the CDR3 is TGTGCCAGCAGACCCATCCCGCCCTTATTTCGAACCTCAGCTAATGAAAAACTGTTTTTT.

The rearrangement joins TRBV12-3 or TRBV12-4 to TRBJ2-5, with 7 bases identical to TRBD1. V shed 7 bases and J 4 bases; nucleotides not matched to a gene: 3. CDR3 length: 12 residues. The CDR3 DNA follows: TGTGCCAGCACCCCAGGGGGAGAGACCCAGTACTTC. This codes for CASTPGGETQYF.

This clone was seen only once. This chain connects TRBV19 to TRBJ2-1; 7 nucleotides match TRBD1. The junction had 7 bases not matched to a gene; V was cut back by 1 base and J by 10 bases. CDR3 size: 14 residues. Germline V lookup: CDR1 LNHDA, CDR2 SQIVND (reference sequence). The CDR3 DNA is TGTGCCAGTAGTATAGCCCACAGGGGCCCGGAGCAGTTCTTC. Its translation is CASSIAHRGPEQFF.

The chain carries TRBV12-5 and TRBJ1-1, with 8 bases aligning to TRBD1. Trimming cost V 1 base and J 6 bases; bases outside gene matches: 13. The CDR3 extends over 17 amino acids. Per the germline V gene, CDR1 is LGHNT and CDR2 is FRNRAP. The DNA of the CDR3 is TGTGCTAGTGGTTTGGACCTCGGGGCAGGGGGCAGAGCTGAAGCTTTCTTT. Translated, it gives CASGLDLGAGGRAEAFF.

The chain combines TRBV19 with TRBJ2-7; TRBD2 matches at 13 bases. V shed 4 bases, J shed 2 bases, and the junction held 2 bases outside the gene matches. Germline CDR1 reads LNHDA; CDR2 reads SQIVND (reference sequence). The CDR3 spans 15 residues. Here the CDR3 reads CASSKGLAGTYEQYF. The DNA for the CDR3 is TGTGCCAGTAGTAAGGGACTAGCGGGAACCTACGAGCAGTACTTC.

The chain recombines TRBV11-2 with TRBJ2-2; D not certain. V dropped 5 bases and J dropped 3 bases, with 10 bases sitting between them. Germline CDR1 SGHAT, CDR2 FQNNGV. The length of the CDR3 is 14 residues. The CDR3 region has the DNA TGTGCCAGCAGCCCCGGTCCGTACACCGGGGAGCTGTTTTTT. It yields the protein CASSPGPYTGELFF.

The rearrangement links TRBV12-3 or TRBV12-4 to TRBJ1-1; D gene uncertain. V lost 3 bases and J 1 base, leaving 6 bases between the germline ends. CDR3 length equals 13 residues. CDR3 DNA: TGTGCCAGCAGTTTTACGGGGAACACTGAAGCTTTCTTT. Translated: CASSFTGNTEAFF.

The chain is built from TRBV7-2 and TRBJ1-2; D is unclear. The CDR3 is 13 residues long. V lost 1 base and J lost 8, with 11 bases in between. Germline V gene sequence: CDR1 SGHTA, CDR2 FQGNSA. The DNA for the CDR3 is TGTGCCAGCAGCTTAGGGGTTGACGGGGGCTACACCTTC. This translates into CASSLGVDGGYTF.

V and J are TRBV2 and TRBJ1-2; D uncertain. The germline V gene encodes CDR1 SNHLY and CDR2 FYNNEI. V was clipped by 3 bases and J by 6 bases, with 11 bases between them. The CDR3 totals 13 residues. The CDR3 is CASSDQMRDGYTF. CDR3 DNA: TGTGCCAGCAGTGACCAAATGAGGGATGGCTACACCTTC.

The chain uses TRBV5-4 and TRBJ2-5; 8 nucleotides line up with TRBD1. With 3 bases clipped from V and 1 base from J, the junction kept 8 bases outside the gene matches. This CDR3 has 16 amino acids. Germline lookup yields CDR1 SGHNT and CDR2 YYREEE (reference sequence). CDR3 sequence: CASSSTDRGLQETQYF. The CDR3 DNA reads as TGTGCCAGCAGCTCCACCGACAGGGGACTCCAAGAGACCCAGTACTTC.

The chain couples TRBV15 to TRBJ2-1; TRBD2 aligns across 9 bases. Per the germline V gene, CDR1 is LNHNV and CDR2 is YYDKDF (reference sequence). The CDR3 contains 16 residues. The junction had 8 bases not matched to a gene; V was cut back by 1 base and J by 7 bases. The CDR3 loop is CATSRGGREGRNEQFF. DNA of the CDR3: TGTGCCACCAGCAGAGGGGGGCGGGAGGGCCGGAATGAGCAGTTCTTC.

This chain joins TRBV19 and TRBJ1-5; 9 nucleotides match TRBD1. This CDR3 contains 14 residues. Germline CDR1 and CDR2: LNHDA and SQIVND (reference sequence). With 6 bases clipped from V and 4 bases from J, the junction kept 4 bases outside the gene matches. The CDR3: CASSRTGENQPQHF. DNA of the CDR3: TGTGCCAGTAGCCGGACAGGGGAGAATCAGCCCCAGCATTTT.

V gene TRBV27 combines with J gene TRBJ1-1, with D possibly being TRBD1 (6 bases). The V and J ends lost 5 bases and 8 bases respectively, with 21 bases between them. The CDR3 sequence is 15 residues long. Germline V gene lookup returns CDR1 MNHEY and CDR2 SMNVEV (reference sequence). Here the CDR3 reads CASSPKMGQGKEAFF. CDR3 DNA sequence: TGTGCCAGCAGTCCGAAAATGGGACAAGGAAAAGAAGCTTTCTTT.

The genes are TRBV3-1 (or the pseudogene TRBV3-2) and TRBJ1-6; D is perhaps TRBD1 (6 bases). This CDR3 has 15 residues. Per the germline V gene, CDR1 is LGHDT and CDR2 is YNNKEL (reference sequence). Trimming took 2 bases from V and 7 from J, leaving 12 bases between them. The CDR3 reads CASSQSSGGNSPLHF. Here the CDR3 DNA reads TGTGCCAGCAGCCAATCTTCGGGGGGCAATTCACCCCTCCACTTT.